One and the same sample provided the 7 T cell receptor beta chains below, sequenced in a study of blood T cell repertoires in COVID-19. Sequencing was performed with immunoSEQ multiplex PCR; in TCRdb, only in-frame clones are kept and a portion is missing. The sample includes more than 90,000 clones, about 83% of them seen just once. The sample comprised peripheral blood. The receptors shown here come from a woman in her sixties or seventies with COVID-19, enrolled during active disease.

The CDR3, as DNA: TGTGCCAGCAGCTTTAACAGGGGCGGCGGCACTGAAGCTTTCTTT. It encodes CASSFNRGGGTEAFF. The chain is built from TRBV11-2 and TRBJ1-1, with TRBD1 matching 7 bases. The CDR3 is 15 amino acids. The V gene end was trimmed by 3 bases and the J gene end by 4 bases; junction bases not matched to a gene: 8. CDR1 and CDR2 (germline): SGHAT, FQNNGV.

The rearrangement joins TRBV15 to TRBJ1-2; 10 nucleotides align to TRBD1. The germline gives CDR1 LNHNV, CDR2 YYDKDF (reference sequence). Germline trimming cut 1 base from V and 6 bases from J; bases unmatched to any gene: 5. The CDR3 runs to 15 residues. In DNA form, the CDR3 reads TGTGCCACCAGCAGAGCCGGGACAGGGGACCATGGCTACACCTTC. This encodes CATSRAGTGDHGYTF.

The chain combines TRBV5-1 with TRBJ2-1; 12 bases are shared with TRBD2. V lost 4 bases to trimming and J lost 2 bases; unmatched junction nucleotides: 1. Germline lookup yields CDR1 SGHRS and CDR2 YFSETQ. This CDR3 region has 15 residues. CDR3 sequence (DNA): TGCGCCAGCAGCAGGACTAGCGGGGCCTACAATGAGCAGTTCTTC. Protein product: CASSRTSGAYNEQFF.

Only one count was recorded for this clone. V and J are TRBV7-8 and TRBJ1-2; the D gene is possibly TRBD1 (6 bases). Germline V lookup: CDR1 SGHVS, CDR2 FQNEAQ. The CDR3 extends over 13 amino acids. V lost 3 bases and J lost 8, with 13 bases in between. The CDR3 reads CASSLQQGNGYTF. The CDR3 nucleotides are TGTGCCAGCAGCTTGCAACAGGGAAACGGCTACACCTTC.

The chain recombines TRBV2 with TRBJ2-2; 8 bases are shared with TRBD1. Germline loops: CDR1 SNHLY, CDR2 FYNNEI. V shed 6 bases and J 5 bases; nucleotides not matched to a gene: 8. This CDR3 is 15 amino acids long. CDR3 in DNA: TGTGCCAGCAGGCCAGATACAGGGGGAACCGGGGAGCTGTTTTTT. Translating it yields CASRPDTGGTGELFF.

This chain connects TRBV6-6 to TRBJ1-5; 8 bases map to TRBD1. CDR3 length: 16 amino acids. CDR1 MNHNY and CDR2 SVGAGI come from the germline V gene (reference sequence). V lost 7 bases to trimming and J lost 5 bases; unmatched junction nucleotides: 13. In DNA form, the CDR3 reads TGTGCCAGCACCGCTCGACAGGGGTCCATCGATCAGCCCCAGCATTTT. Translated: CASTARQGSIDQPQHF.

The chain has TRBV2 and TRBJ1-2; 7 bases line up with TRBD1. V was pared by 6 bases and J by 4 bases, with 11 bases of the junction left unmatched. Germline V gene sequence: CDR1 SNHLY, CDR2 FYNNEI. The CDR3 loop spans 15 amino acids. CDR3: CASSKQGQRVYGYTF. The CDR3 DNA reads TGTGCCAGCAGCAAACAGGGACAGAGGGTCTATGGCTACACCTTC.